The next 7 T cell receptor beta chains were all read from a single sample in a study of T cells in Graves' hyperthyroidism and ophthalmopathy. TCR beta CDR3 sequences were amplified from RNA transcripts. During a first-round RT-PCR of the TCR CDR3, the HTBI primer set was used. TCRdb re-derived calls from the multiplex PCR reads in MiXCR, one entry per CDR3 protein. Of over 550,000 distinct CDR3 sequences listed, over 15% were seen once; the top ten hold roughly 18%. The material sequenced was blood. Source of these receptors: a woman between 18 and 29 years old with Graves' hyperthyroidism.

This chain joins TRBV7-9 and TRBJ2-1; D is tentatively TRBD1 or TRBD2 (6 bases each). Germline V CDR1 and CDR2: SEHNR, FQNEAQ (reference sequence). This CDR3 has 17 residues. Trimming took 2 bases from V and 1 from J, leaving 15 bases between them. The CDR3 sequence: CASSLLGGSFSYNEQFF. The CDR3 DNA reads TGTGCCAGCAGCTTATTGGGGGGCAGTTTTTCCTACAATGAGCAGTTCTTC.

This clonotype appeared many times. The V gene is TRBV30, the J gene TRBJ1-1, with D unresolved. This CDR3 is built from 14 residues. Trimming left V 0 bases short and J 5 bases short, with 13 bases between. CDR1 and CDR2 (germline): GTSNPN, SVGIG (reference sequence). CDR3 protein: CAWSVWEKETEAFF. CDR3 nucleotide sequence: TGTGCCTGGAGTGTATGGGAGAAGGAGACTGAAGCTTTCTTT.

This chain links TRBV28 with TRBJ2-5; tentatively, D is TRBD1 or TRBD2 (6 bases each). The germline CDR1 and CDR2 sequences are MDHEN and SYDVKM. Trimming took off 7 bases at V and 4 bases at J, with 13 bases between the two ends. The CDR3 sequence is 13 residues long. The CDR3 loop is CASKLGGRETQYF. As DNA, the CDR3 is TGTGCCAGCAAGTTAGGGGGGCGAGAGACCCAGTACTTC.

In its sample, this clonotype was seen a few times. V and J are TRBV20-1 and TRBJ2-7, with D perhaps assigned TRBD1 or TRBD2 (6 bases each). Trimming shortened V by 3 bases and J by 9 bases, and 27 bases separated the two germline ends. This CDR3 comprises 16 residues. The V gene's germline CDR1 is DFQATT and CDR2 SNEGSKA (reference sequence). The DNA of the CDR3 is TGCAGTGCTAGGGGCATTACGGGGGCTACGAGCGGCGGGCAGTACTTC. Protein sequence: CSARGITGATSGGQYF.

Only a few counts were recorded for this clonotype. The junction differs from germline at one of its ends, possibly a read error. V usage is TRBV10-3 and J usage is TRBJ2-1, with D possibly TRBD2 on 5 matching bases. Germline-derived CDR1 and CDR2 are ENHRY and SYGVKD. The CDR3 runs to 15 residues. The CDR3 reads CAITEGPSDWHEQFF. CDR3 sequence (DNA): TGTGCCATCACTGAGGGCCCGAGCGATTGGCATGAGCAGTTCTTC.

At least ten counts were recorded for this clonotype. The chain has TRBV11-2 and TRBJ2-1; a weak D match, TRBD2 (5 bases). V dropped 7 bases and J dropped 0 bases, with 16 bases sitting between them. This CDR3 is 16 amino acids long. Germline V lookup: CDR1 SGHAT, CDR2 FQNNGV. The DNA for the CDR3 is TGTGCCAGCATCCTAGCTTATCATAGCTCCTACAATGAGCAGTTCTTC. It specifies CASILAYHSSYNEQFF.

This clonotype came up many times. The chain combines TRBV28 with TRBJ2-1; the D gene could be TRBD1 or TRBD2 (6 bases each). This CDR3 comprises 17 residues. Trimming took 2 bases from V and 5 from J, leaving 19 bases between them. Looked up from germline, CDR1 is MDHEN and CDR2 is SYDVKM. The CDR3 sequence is CASSLSLLGGGDNEQFF. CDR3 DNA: TGTGCCAGCAGTTTAAGTCTCCTAGGGGGAGGCGACAATGAGCAGTTCTTC.